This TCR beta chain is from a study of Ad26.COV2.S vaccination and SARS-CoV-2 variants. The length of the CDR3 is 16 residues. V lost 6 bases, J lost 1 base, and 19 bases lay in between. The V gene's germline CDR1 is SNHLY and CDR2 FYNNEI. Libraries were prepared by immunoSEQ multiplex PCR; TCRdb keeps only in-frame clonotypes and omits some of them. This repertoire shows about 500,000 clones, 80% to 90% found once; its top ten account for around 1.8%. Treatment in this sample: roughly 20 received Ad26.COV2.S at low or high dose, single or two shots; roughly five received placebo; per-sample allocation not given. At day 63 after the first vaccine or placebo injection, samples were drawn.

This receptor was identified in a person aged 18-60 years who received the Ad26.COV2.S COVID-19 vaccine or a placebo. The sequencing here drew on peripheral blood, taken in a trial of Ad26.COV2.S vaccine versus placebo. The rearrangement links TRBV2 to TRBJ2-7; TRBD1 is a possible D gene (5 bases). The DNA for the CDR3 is TGTGCCAGCAGGGATCAAAGGGGTGGTATGTCCTACGAGCAGTACTTC. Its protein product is CASRDQRGGMSYEQYF.